Following are 30 T cell receptor beta chains from one sample sequenced in a study of blood T cell repertoires in COVID-19. Generated by immunoSEQ multiplex PCR, the TCRdb table keeps only in-frame clones and is missing some. This sample carries about 130,000 clones, roughly four fifths of them seen once, and the ten largest clones take under 14%. The sequencing input was peripheral blood. These receptor sequences come from a human donor in a cohort sampled during active COVID-19.

CDR3 loop: CASSARTDLGYTF. The CDR3 bases are TGCGCCAGCAGCGCGAGGACAGATCTCGGCTACACCTTC. V gene TRBV4-1 combines with J gene TRBJ1-2, with D possibly matching TRBD1 (6 bases). This CDR3 is 13 amino acids long. Between the trimmed V and J ends, which lost 5 bases and 8 bases, there was a span of 15 bases. Per germline, CDR1 MGHRA and CDR2 YSYEKL.

The chain couples TRBV30 to TRBJ1-6; TRBD1 might be the D (5 bases). V dropped 5 bases and J dropped 8 bases, with 16 bases sitting between them. The CDR3 totals 14 residues. Germline V CDR1 and CDR2: GTSNPN, SVGIG (reference sequence). The CDR3 reads CAWAGFAGDSPLHF. CDR3 DNA sequence: TGTGCCTGGGCCGGGTTTGCGGGGGATTCACCCCTCCACTTT. The whole variable domain, remainder taken from reference TRBV30 and TRBJ1-6, is SQTIHQWPATLVQPVGSPLSLECTVEGTSNPNLYWYRQAAGRGLQLLFYSVGIGQISSEVPQNLSASRPQDRQFILSSKKLLLSDSGFYLCAWAGFAGDSPLHFGNGTRLTVT.

The chain recombines TRBV27 with TRBJ2-3, with 11 positions matching TRBD2. This CDR3 contains 16 residues. J lost 2 bases, V lost 5 bases, and 6 bases had no gene match. Germline V gives CDR1 MNHEY, CDR2 SMNVEV (reference sequence). The CDR3 sequence is CASSLTSGGPTDTQYF. As DNA, the CDR3 is TGTGCCAGCAGTCTAACTAGCGGGGGCCCCACAGATACGCAGTATTTT.

Comment on this clone: A read error may produce the germline difference seen at one junction end. The V gene is TRBV6-2 or TRBV6-3, the J gene TRBJ2-1, with D perhaps TRBD2 (5 bases). CDR1 is MNHEY, CDR2 SVGEGT, per germline. The CDR3 is made up of 14 amino acids. CDR3 sequence (DNA): TGTGCCAGCAGCAGCGGCCCAGGACTCGGACCTTCGGTCTTC. Amino acid sequence: CASSSGPGLGPSVF.

The rearrangement joins TRBV28 to TRBJ1-3, with 10 positions matching TRBD1. CDR1 is MDHEN and CDR2 is SYDVKM in the germline V gene. V shed 3 bases, J shed 2 bases, and the junction held 7 bases outside the gene matches. The CDR3 is made up of 17 amino acids. CDR3 sequence: CASSLTSGTGAGNTIYF. DNA for the CDR3: TGTGCCAGCAGTTTGACCTCCGGGACAGGGGCTGGAAACACCATATATTTT.

The rearrangement links TRBV14 to TRBJ1-1; a weak D match, TRBD1 (5 bases). CDR1 is SGHDN, CDR2 FVKESK, per germline. The CDR3 spans 13 residues. V dropped 5 bases and J dropped 0 bases, with 7 bases sitting between them. This CDR3 is CASSSGLNTEAFF. CDR3 DNA: TGTGCCAGCAGCTCAGGGCTGAACACTGAAGCTTTCTTT. The full variable domain, in which reference TRBV14 and TRBJ1-1 provide the parts outside the CDR3, is EAGVTQFPSHSVIEKGQTVTLRCDPISGHDNLYWYRRVMGKEIKFLLHFVKESKQDESGMPNNRFLAERTGGTYSTLKVQPAELEDSGVYFCASSSGLNTEAFFGQGTRLTVV.

V is TRBV5-1 and J is TRBJ2-7; the match to TRBD1 covers 10 bases. Germline loops: CDR1 SGHRS, CDR2 YFSETQ. The CDR3 has 15 residues. V gave up 7 bases and J gave up 6 bases; unmatched junction bases: 13. CDR3 nucleotides: TGCGCCAGCCGAGGAAGACAGGGGGCGGTCTTCGAGCAGTACTTC. Its protein is CASRGRQGAVFEQYF.

This chain joins TRBV5-4 and TRBJ2-1, with 8 bases aligning to TRBD2. V lost 0 bases and J lost 3; bases outside the gene matches: 8. The CDR3 covers 17 residues. Looked up from germline, CDR1 is SGHNT and CDR2 is YYREEE (reference sequence). The CDR3 spells CASSLGAGAGGYNEQFF. The CDR3 DNA reads as TGTGCCAGCAGCTTGGGTGCCGGGGCGGGGGGCTACAATGAGCAGTTCTTC.

The rearrangement uses TRBV3-1 (or the pseudogene TRBV3-2) and TRBJ2-7; perhaps TRBD2 as D (6 bases). CDR3 length equals 13 residues. CDR1 LGHDT and CDR2 YNNKEL come from the germline V gene (reference sequence). With 2 bases removed from V and 7 bases from J, the gap between germline ends came to 12 bases. In nucleotides, the CDR3 is TGTGCCAGCAGCCAACAACTAGCAGCAGAGCAGTACTTC. Residues: CASSQQLAAEQYF.

The chain joins TRBV12-3 or TRBV12-4 to TRBJ2-1, with D tentatively TRBD2 (5 bases). The ends were cut back, 3 bases at V and 5 bases at J, with 8 bases in the middle. CDR3 length equals 13 residues. CDR3 in DNA: TGTGCCAGCAGTTTGCGGGCAAACAATGAGCAGTTCTTC. Its protein product is CASSLRANNEQFF.

Details on this clone: One junction end disagrees with the germline gene, perhaps due to a read error. The sample has other DNA sequences that encode this CDR3 too. This chain connects TRBV3-1 (or the pseudogene TRBV3-2) to TRBJ2-2; D may be TRBD2 (7 bases). The germline V gene has CDR1 LGHDT and CDR2 YNNKEL (reference sequence). CDR3 length: 16 amino acids. Here the CDR3 reads CASCHGGGGSTGELFF. CDR3 nucleotide sequence: TGTGCCAGCTGCCATGGGGGCGGGGGAAGTACGGGGGAGCTGTTTTTT.

This clone was detected a few times. The chain is built from TRBV6-5 and TRBJ2-7; D gene ambiguous. The CDR3 loop spans 11 amino acids. V was shortened by 1 base and J by 5 bases, with 3 bases between the two germline ends. Per germline, CDR1 MNHEY and CDR2 SVGAGI. This CDR3 is CASSYLDEQYF. For the CDR3, the DNA is TGTGCCAGCAGTTACTTAGACGAGCAGTACTTC.

The gene calls are TRBV6-5 and TRBJ2-1, with D possibly being TRBD1 (5 bases). The germline V and J ends were trimmed by 2 bases and 8 bases, with 19 bases remaining between them. CDR3 length equals 16 residues. Germline V gene data show CDR1 as MNHEY and CDR2 as SVGAGI. The CDR3, as DNA: TGTGCCAGCAGTTACGGGAAGGGGCCATCCTGGGATGAGCAGTTCTTC. As protein: CASSYGKGPSWDEQFF.

The chain carries TRBV11-2 and TRBJ1-6, with D perhaps TRBD1 (5 bases). Trimming took off 2 bases at V and 10 bases at J, with 24 bases between the two ends. Germline V lookup: CDR1 SGHAT, CDR2 FQNNGV. There are 18 residues in the CDR3. As DNA, the CDR3 is TGTGCCAGCAGCTTAATCCGGCTGCAGGGCAGTTCGGGCTCACCCCTCCACTTT. Translating gives CASSLIRLQGSSGSPLHF.

This sequence joins TRBV6-6 and TRBJ1-2; TRBD1 aligns across 12 bases. The CDR3 consists of 15 residues. With V trimmed by 6 bases and J by 5 bases, 7 bases remained unmatched. Germline V lookup: CDR1 MNHNY, CDR2 SVGAGI (reference sequence). The CDR3 spells CASSSGTGGAYGYTF. Here the CDR3 DNA reads TGTGCCAGCAGCTCCGGGACAGGGGGCGCTTATGGCTACACCTTC.

This clone was found once. The CDR3 region is CASSARVEAAPLHF. The CDR3, as DNA: TGTGCCAGCAGCGCGAGGGTGGAGGCGGCACCCCTCCACTTT. The rearrangement uses TRBV6-4 and TRBJ1-6, with D hard to call. Germline CDR1 is MRHNA and CDR2 is SNTAGT. Trimming took off 6 bases at V and 11 bases at J, with 17 bases between the two ends. The CDR3 runs to 14 residues.

This clone was seen just once. The genes are TRBV3-1 (or the pseudogene TRBV3-2) and TRBJ2-3; 8 bases agree with TRBD2. The CDR3 has 17 amino acids. V was pared by 3 bases and J by 0 bases, with 8 bases of the junction left unmatched. CDR1 and CDR2 from the germline V gene are LGHDT and YNNKEL (reference sequence). The CDR3 region has the DNA TGTGCCAGCAGCCAGGACCCGACTAGCGCTAGCACAGATACGCAGTATTTT. Translation gives CASSQDPTSASTDTQYF.

The chain employs TRBV9 and TRBJ2-3, with D perhaps matching TRBD2 (7 bases). This CDR3 spans 16 amino acids. The ends were cut back, 0 bases at V and 6 bases at J, with 17 bases in the middle. Germline CDR1 reads SGDLS; CDR2 reads YYNGEE. The CDR3 is CASSVAGGGPGDTQYF. The CDR3 DNA sequence: TGTGCCAGCAGCGTAGCTGGGGGGGGGCCAGGGGATACGCAGTATTTT.

CDR3 region: CASSSLAGGPGNEQFF. CDR3 nucleotide sequence: TGTGCCAGCAGCTCGCTAGCGGGGGGGCCGGGTAATGAGCAGTTCTTC. This sequence joins TRBV11-2 and TRBJ2-1, with 12 positions matching TRBD2. CDR1 is SGHAT and CDR2 is FQNNGV in the germline V gene. V lost 4 bases, J lost 7 bases, and 8 bases stayed unmatched. This CDR3 region has 16 residues.

CDR3 sequence reads: CATSDLPVNTGELFF. CDR3 coding DNA: TGTGCCACCAGTGATTTGCCCGTAAACACCGGGGAGCTGTTTTTT. This rearrangement joins TRBV24-1 to TRBJ2-2; unclear D gene. The CDR3 consists of 15 residues. CDR1 is KGHDR, CDR2 SFDVKD, per germline. The V end lost 0 bases, the J end lost 2 bases, and 6 bases lay between the germline ends.

The rearrangement joins TRBV10-1 to TRBJ2-3; TRBD2 matches at 11 bases. From germline, CDR1 is WNHNN and CDR2 SYGVQD (reference sequence). The CDR3 is 19 residues long. Trimming took 2 bases from V and 2 from J; bases not matched to a gene: 12. The CDR3 nucleotides are TGCGCCAGCAGTGAGGCTAGCGGGGGGACCAGGGGGACCACAGATACGCAGTATTTT. It codes for CASSEASGGTRGTTDTQYF.

V usage is TRBV5-4 and J usage is TRBJ2-3; 7 positions agree with TRBD2. Looked up from germline, CDR1 is SGHNT and CDR2 is YYREEE (reference sequence). The CDR3 spans 15 residues. The V gene end was trimmed by 6 bases and the J gene end by 0 bases; junction bases not matched to a gene: 7. In DNA, the CDR3 is TGTGCCAGCACCCACCGGGGGGAGAGCACAGATACGCAGTATTTT. The encoded protein is CASTHRGESTDTQYF. The complete variable domain, with remaining parts taken from reference TRBV5-4 and TRBJ2-3, reads ETGVTQSPTHLIKTRGQQVTLRCSSQSGHNTVSWYQQALGQGPQFIFQYYREEENGRGNFPPRFSGLQFPNYSSELNVNALELDDSALYLCASTHRGESTDTQYFGPGTRLTVL.

This clone was counted only a few times. The J gene is TRBJ2-3, the V gene TRBV7-9; 7 bases line up with TRBD1. The CDR3 is 14 amino acids. CDR1 is SEHNR, CDR2 FQNEAQ, per germline (reference sequence). Trimming removed 5 bases from V and 4 bases from J; junction bases left unmatched: 6. The DNA for the CDR3 is TGTGCCAGCAGCCACCGACAGGGTCCAGATACGCAGTATTTT. Its protein is CASSHRQGPDTQYF.

The chain recombines TRBV27 with TRBJ2-5; 7 positions agree with TRBD1. With V trimmed by 4 bases and J by 1 base, 3 bases remained unmatched. Germline CDR1 reads MNHEY; CDR2 reads SMNVEV (reference sequence). This CDR3 contains 14 residues. The CDR3 nucleotides are TGTGCCAGCAGTTCCCGGGACAGCCAAGAGACCCAGTACTTC. Protein: CASSSRDSQETQYF.

The chain couples TRBV30 to TRBJ1-6; no reliable D call. The CDR3 is 15 residues long. The germline gives CDR1 GTSNPN, CDR2 SVGIG (reference sequence). Between the trimmed V and J ends, which lost 0 bases and 10 bases, there was a span of 16 bases. The CDR3 sequence is CAWSVLEGMGSPLHF. As DNA, the CDR3 is TGTGCCTGGAGTGTACTCGAGGGTATGGGATCACCCCTCCACTTT.

This sequence joins TRBV30 and TRBJ1-5, with unresolved D. This CDR3 is built from 13 residues. The V gene lost 2 bases and the J gene lost 5 bases, with 10 bases spanning the gap. CDR1 GTSNPN and CDR2 SVGIG come from the germline V gene (reference sequence). The CDR3 nucleotides read TGTGCCTGGAGTCTGTCCTCTGATCAGCCCCAGCATTTT. It translates to CAWSLSSDQPQHF.

The V and J genes are TRBV6-5 and TRBJ1-1; 10 bases agree with TRBD1. With 6 bases clipped from V and 2 bases from J, the junction kept 6 bases outside the gene matches. Per the germline V gene, CDR1 is MNHEY and CDR2 is SVGAGI. This CDR3 has 15 residues. CDR3 DNA sequence: TGTGCCAGCAGGCGGACAGGGGGAATCAACACTGAAGCTTTCTTT. It is translated as CASRRTGGINTEAFF.

The genes are TRBV18 and TRBJ1-3, with a possible D match to TRBD1 (6 bases). The V gene lost 5 bases and the J gene lost 0 bases, with 11 bases spanning the gap. The germline CDR1 and CDR2 sequences are KGHSH and LQKENI. CDR3 size: 15 residues. CDR3 sequence: CASSAGQSSGNTIYF. The CDR3 DNA reads TGTGCCAGCTCAGCCGGACAGAGCTCTGGAAACACCATATATTTT.

The chain carries TRBV6-5 and TRBJ2-5, with D possibly TRBD1 on 6 matching bases. Germline V gene sequence: CDR1 MNHEY, CDR2 SVGAGI. The CDR3 extends over 15 amino acids. V lost 2 bases, J lost 1 base, and 11 bases lay in between. This CDR3 reads CASSYLSRGQETQYF. The CDR3 nucleotides are TGTGCCAGCAGTTACCTTAGCAGGGGCCAAGAGACCCAGTACTTC.

This chain links TRBV24-1 with TRBJ1-4; TRBD1 aligns across 8 bases. The CDR3 runs 15 residues. Germline CDR1 and CDR2: KGHDR and SFDVKD. Trimming cost V 5 bases and J 7 bases; bases outside gene matches: 8. CDR3 loop: CATSANTGGGEKLFF. Here the CDR3 DNA reads TGTGCCACCAGTGCCAACACAGGGGGTGGTGAAAAACTGTTTTTT.